The rows below give T cell receptor beta chains drawn from one sample of a study of blood T cell repertoires in COVID-19. Sequenced by immunoSEQ multiplex PCR; TCRdb stores in-frame clones only, minus some. The data show under 200,000 clones, 90% seen once. Source material: peripheral blood. These receptor sequences come from a man aged 45-65 years with acute or convalescent COVID-19. Each CDR3 is given with its conserved first and last residue. The order of the fields is clone size, V gene, D gene, J gene, CDR3 DNA, CDR3 protein. D genes are given only for firm matches. Expanded clones are given a class, and other clones once, few, many or no size at all.

-	TRBV24-1	TRBD1	TRBJ1-2	TGTGCCACCAGTGATACAGGGGCTGGAGACTATGGCTACACCTTC	CATSDTGAGDYGYTF
-	TRBV7-9	-	TRBJ1-3	TGTGCCAGCAGACGACTGACCTCTGGAAACACCATATATTTT	CASRRLTSGNTIYF
-	TRBV28	-	TRBJ2-1	TGTGCCAGTTCGGGGGTAGCGACCAACAATGAGCAGTTCTTC	CASSGVATNNEQFF
-	TRBV30	-	TRBJ1-5	TGTGCCTGGAGTGTAAAGGGGCACGCAATCCAGCCCCAGCATTTT	CAWSVKGHAIQPQHF
-	TRBV2	TRBD1	TRBJ2-4	TGTGCCAGCTCTAGCCGCACCTGGGGACAGGGCCAAAACATTCAGTACTTC	CASSSRTWGQGQNIQYF
-	TRBV28	-	TRBJ2-3	TGTGCCAGCAGTTTATTGGGGGGCAGGGGGAGGTCAGATACGCAGTATTTT	CASSLLGGRGRSDTQYF
-	TRBV7-9	-	TRBJ2-7	TGTGCCAGCAGCTCCTTCCGGGGAGCGGGCAAGGTTTACGAGCAGTACTTC	CASSSFRGAGKVYEQYF
-	TRBV2	TRBD1	TRBJ1-5	TGTGCCAGCAATTTACAGGGGATGGGTCAGCCCCAGCATTTT	CASNLQGMGQPQHF
-	TRBV5-5	-	TRBJ1-1	TGTGCCAGCAGCTTGGTAGGACTCGGAAACACTGAAGCTTTCTTT	CASSLVGLGNTEAFF
-	TRBV5-1	-	TRBJ2-5	TGCGCCAGCAGCTTGGCCCGGCAGGGTGGGGAGACCCAGTACTTC	CASSLARQGGETQYF
-	TRBV19	TRBD1	TRBJ2-2	TGTGCCAGTAGTACCGGGACAGTAAAGGCCGGGGAGCTGTTTTTT	CASSTGTVKAGELFF
once	TRBV9	-	TRBJ2-3	TGTGCCAGCAGCGTAGATAGGACTCTGGGCACAGATACGCAGTATTTT	CASSVDRTLGTDTQYF
-	TRBV4-1	TRBD2	TRBJ2-1	TGCGCCAGCAGCCAAGATCCCCCGGGCGGGAGTTTCAATGAGCAGTTCTTC	CASSQDPPGGSFNEQFF
-	TRBV15	TRBD2	TRBJ2-7	TGTGCCACCAGCAGAGTGATAACTAGCGGATCTCTCTACGAGCAGTACTTC	CATSRVITSGSLYEQYF
-	TRBV3-1/TRBV3-2	-	TRBJ2-3	TGTGCCAGCAGCCAAGAAGGAGCGAACTCCATCACAGATACGCAGTATTTT	CASSQEGANSITDTQYF
-	TRBV7-9	-	TRBJ2-5	TGTGCCAGCAGCTTAGGGGGTCGGGGGGAGACCCAGTACTTC	CASSLGGRGETQYF
-	TRBV18	-	TRBJ1-5	TGTGCCAGCTCACCAACCCGGGATCAGCCCCAGCATTTT	CASSPTRDQPQHF
-	TRBV6-2/TRBV6-3	TRBD1	TRBJ1-2	TGTGCCAGCAGTTATGGACAGGCCCGTCAGGCTGGCTACACCTTC	CASSYGQARQAGYTF